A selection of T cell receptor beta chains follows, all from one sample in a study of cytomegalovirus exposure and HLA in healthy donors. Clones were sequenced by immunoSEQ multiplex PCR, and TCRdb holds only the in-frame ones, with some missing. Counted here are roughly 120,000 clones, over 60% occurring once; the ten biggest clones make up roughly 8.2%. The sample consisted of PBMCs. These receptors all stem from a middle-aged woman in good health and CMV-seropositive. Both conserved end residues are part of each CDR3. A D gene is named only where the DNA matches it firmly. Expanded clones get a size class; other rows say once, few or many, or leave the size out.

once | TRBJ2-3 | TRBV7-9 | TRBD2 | TGTGCCAGCACCTTTCGCGGAGCGGGGCTCACAGATACGCAGTATTTT | CASTFRGAGLTDTQYF
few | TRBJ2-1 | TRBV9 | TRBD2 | TGTGCCAGCTCTAGCGGGGGGGCCTACAATGAGCAGTTCTTC | CASSSGGAYNEQFF
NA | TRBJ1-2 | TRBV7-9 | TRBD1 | TGTGCCAGCAGCTTGGGGACAGCTACCCCCTATGGCTACACCTTC | CASSLGTATPYGYTF
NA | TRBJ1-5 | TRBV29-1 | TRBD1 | TGCAGCGTTGGAACAGGGGGCAGGGATCAGCCCCAGCATTTT | CSVGTGGRDQPQHF
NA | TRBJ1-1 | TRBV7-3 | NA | TGTGCCAGCAGCTTAAATTCAGGTGGCACTGAAGCTTTCTTT | CASSLNSGGTEAFF
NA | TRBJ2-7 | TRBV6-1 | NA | TGTGCCAGCATCCAGGAAAGGACTTCCTACGAGCAGTACTTC | CASIQERTSYEQYF
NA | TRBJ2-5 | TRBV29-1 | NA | TGCAGCGTTGGGGCAGACCAAGAGACCCAGTACTTC | CSVGADQETQYF
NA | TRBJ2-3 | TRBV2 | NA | TGTGCCAGCACAGGCGGACTAATCACAGATACGCAGTATTTT | CASTGGLITDTQYF
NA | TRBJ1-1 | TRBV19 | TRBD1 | TGTGCCAGTATAGACAGGGGGAACACTGAAGCTTTCTTT | CASIDRGNTEAFF
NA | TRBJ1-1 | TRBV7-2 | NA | TGTGCCAGCAGCCTGGACAGCATGAACACTGAAGCTTTCTTT | CASSLDSMNTEAFF
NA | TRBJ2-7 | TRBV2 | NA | TGTGCCAGCAGAGTTGACAGAGCCTACGAGCAGTACTTC | CASRVDRAYEQYF
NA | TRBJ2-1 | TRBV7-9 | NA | TGTGCCAGCAGCCGGAATGAGCAGTTCTTC | CASSRNEQFF
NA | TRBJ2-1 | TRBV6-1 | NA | TGTGCCAGCAGTGAAGCCCACTACAATGAGCAGTTCTTC | CASSEAHYNEQFF
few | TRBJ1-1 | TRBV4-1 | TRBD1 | TGCGCCAGCAGCCACCCGACAGGGGCGAACACTGAAGCTTTCTTT | CASSHPTGANTEAFF
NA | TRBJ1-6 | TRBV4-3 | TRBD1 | TGCGCCAGCAGCCTTTTAGGGACAGGGCGACAATCACCCCTCCACTTT | CASSLLGTGRQSPLHF
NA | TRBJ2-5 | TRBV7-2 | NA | TGTGCCAGCAGCAGGGGGGGGCTCTGGGGGACCCAGTACTTC | CASSRGGLWGTQYF
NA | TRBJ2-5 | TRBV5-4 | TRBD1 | TGTGCCAGCAGCCCGGGGACAGTCCAAGAGACCCAGTACTTC | CASSPGTVQETQYF
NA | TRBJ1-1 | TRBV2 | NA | TGTGCCAGCAGTACAGGGCCGACTGAAGCTTTCTTT | CASSTGPTEAFF
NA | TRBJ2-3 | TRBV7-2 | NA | TGTGCCAGCAGCCTAAAATCGGGGGGCTTGAGAGATACGCAGTATTTT | CASSLKSGGLRDTQYF
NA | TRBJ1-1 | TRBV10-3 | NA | TGTGCCATCAGGACCGTACAGGGTGTGAACACTGAAGCTTTCTTT | CAIRTVQGVNTEAFF
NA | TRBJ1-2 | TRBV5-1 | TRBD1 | TGCGCCAGCAGCGGCGGACAGGATAACTATGGCTACACCTTC | CASSGGQDNYGYTF
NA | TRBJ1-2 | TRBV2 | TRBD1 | TGTGCCAGCATGCGGGACAGGGGAACCTATGGCTACACCTTC | CASMRDRGTYGYTF
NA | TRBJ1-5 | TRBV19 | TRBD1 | TGTGCCAGTAGTACTCCCGAGGGACAGGGGAGCCAGCCCCAGCATTTT | CASSTPEGQGSQPQHF
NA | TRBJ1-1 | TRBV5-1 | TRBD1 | TGCGCCAGCAGCTTGGCCGGGACAGATGAAGCTTTCTTT | CASSLAGTDEAFF
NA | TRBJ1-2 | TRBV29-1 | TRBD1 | TGCAGCGTAACCCCGGACAGGAATTATGGCTACACCTTC | CSVTPDRNYGYTF
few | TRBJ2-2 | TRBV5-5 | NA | TGTGCCAGCAGCTTCACGAGCGCCGGCACCGGGGAGCTGTTTTTT | CASSFTSAGTGELFF
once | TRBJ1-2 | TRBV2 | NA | TGTGCCAGCAGTGAAGCCCCCAAGGGAGATGGCTACACCTTC | CASSEAPKGDGYTF